These 19 T cell receptor beta chains originate from one sample sequenced in a study of PD-L1 blockade in urothelial cancer. This sample's time point: pretreatment peripheral blood. The repertoire was sequenced with immunoSEQ multiplex PCR; TCRdb's copy has only in-frame clones and lacks some. The repertoire includes fewer than 85,000 clones, roughly 84% of them detected once, and about 8.6% sits in the top ten. The input for sequencing was PBMCs, taken around atezolizumab (anti-PD-L1) treatment. Receptor source: a woman in her sixties or seventies with urothelial cancer.

The rearrangement links TRBV5-1 to TRBJ2-1; 11 positions agree with TRBD2. From germline, CDR1 is SGHRS and CDR2 YFSETQ. This CDR3 comprises 15 residues. V was clipped by 2 bases and J by 7 bases; unmatched bases: 5. The CDR3 region is CASSFGLAGGNEQFF. DNA for the CDR3: TGCGCCAGCAGCTTCGGTCTAGCGGGGGGTAATGAGCAGTTCTTC.

This chain links TRBV9 with TRBJ1-5, with 7 bases that match TRBD1. This CDR3 is 14 amino acids long. Germline values: CDR1 SGDLS, CDR2 YYNGEE. V lost 6 bases and J lost 6; bases outside the gene matches: 9. As DNA, the CDR3 is TGTGCCAGCAATAGAGAAGGGGGCTTTCAGCCCCAGCATTTT. Its translation is CASNREGGFQPQHF.

The chain has TRBV19 and TRBJ2-7; 10 bases align to TRBD1. The CDR3 consists of 15 residues. CDR1 and CDR2 (germline): LNHDA, SQIVND (reference sequence). The V gene end was trimmed by 4 bases and the J gene end by 3 bases; junction bases not matched to a gene: 6. The CDR3 region is CASSNRDRGFYEQYF. The DNA of the CDR3 is TGTGCCAGTAGTAACCGGGACAGGGGTTTCTACGAGCAGTACTTC.

The CDR3 region has the DNA TGTGCCAGCAGAAAAGACACCCACGAGCAGTACTTC. Translating gives CASRKDTHEQYF. The chain couples TRBV6-1 to TRBJ2-7; D ambiguous. Germline CDR1 reads MNHNS; CDR2 reads SASEGT. There are 12 residues in the CDR3. The V end was cut by 6 bases, the J end by 5 bases, with 11 bases between.

The DNA for the CDR3 is TGTGCCAGCAGTACCTACAGGGGGCAGGCCAAAAACATTCAGTACTTC. Translation gives CASSTYRGQAKNIQYF. The genes are TRBV2 and TRBJ2-4; 9 bases fit TRBD1. The CDR3 has 16 residues. Germline V gene data show CDR1 as SNHLY and CDR2 as FYNNEI. J gave up 1 base and V 5 bases, and 6 bases lay outside the gene matches.

This chain joins TRBV4-1 and TRBJ2-1; 9 bases align to TRBD2. Per the germline V gene, CDR1 is MGHRA and CDR2 is YSYEKL. J gave up 1 base and V 0 bases, and 10 bases lay outside the gene matches. This CDR3 spans 19 amino acids. In DNA, the CDR3 is TGCGCCAGCAGCCAAGAGGAAAACACGGGACTAGCTTCCTACAATGAGCAGTTCTTC. Translation gives CASSQEENTGLASYNEQFF.

The rearrangement links TRBV30 to TRBJ2-1; 11 bases fit TRBD2. CDR1 GTSNPN and CDR2 SVGIG come from the germline V gene (reference sequence). This CDR3 region has 16 residues. V lost 2 bases to trimming and J lost 7 bases; unmatched junction nucleotides: 10. The CDR3 coding sequence is TGTGCCTGGAGTCCGTACCTAGCGGGGGGTTGGAATGAGCAGTTCTTC. The encoded protein is CAWSPYLAGGWNEQFF.

This rearrangement joins TRBV25-1 to TRBJ2-1; 7 nucleotides agree with TRBD2. J gave up 0 bases and V 3 bases, and 8 bases lay outside the gene matches. This CDR3 is built from 17 residues. Germline V gene lookup returns CDR1 MGHDK and CDR2 SYGVNS. In DNA form, the CDR3 reads TGTGCCAGCAGTGACCCCACTAGCGCGAGCTCCTACAATGAGCAGTTCTTC. This gives the protein CASSDPTSASSYNEQFF.

V is TRBV27 and J is TRBJ2-4, with a possible D match to TRBD1 (6 bases). With 5 bases removed from V and 0 bases from J, the gap between germline ends came to 26 bases. The length of the CDR3 is 20 residues. CDR1 is MNHEY and CDR2 is SMNVEV in the germline V gene (reference sequence). The CDR3 bases are TGTGCCAGCAGTGCCGTCCCCGGGGACACCCTCCCCATAGCCAAAAACATTCAGTACTTC. Residues: CASSAVPGDTLPIAKNIQYF.

In this sample, this clone turned up a few times. The chain carries TRBV14 and TRBJ1-4; tentative D call: TRBD1 (6 bases). Germline V gene lookup returns CDR1 SGHDN and CDR2 FVKESK. This CDR3 region has 14 residues. V was shortened by 6 bases and J by 4 bases, with 12 bases between the two germline ends. The CDR3 DNA reads TGTGCCAGCAGTACAGGGACGGGTAATGAAAAACTGTTTTTT. Protein: CASSTGTGNEKLFF.

J is TRBJ1-4 and V is TRBV2, with D possibly TRBD1 on 5 matching bases. This CDR3 has 13 amino acids. Trimming pared 4 bases from V and 8 bases from J, leaving 11 bases between. Per germline, CDR1 SNHLY and CDR2 FYNNEI. CDR3 DNA sequence: TGTGCCAGCAGTGCCCAGGGTAGCGAAAAACTGTTTTTT. Translation: CASSAQGSEKLFF.

V and J are TRBV6-1 and TRBJ1-4, with a tentative D call TRBD1 (5 bases). The germline V gene encodes CDR1 MNHNS and CDR2 SASEGT. The CDR3 has 14 residues. V was clipped by 2 bases and J by 7 bases, with 11 bases between them. CDR3 in amino acids: CASSEIQGVEKLFF. DNA of the CDR3: TGTGCCAGCAGTGAAATTCAAGGGGTTGAAAAACTGTTTTTT.

The chain joins TRBV2 to TRBJ1-5; D possibly corresponds to TRBD1 (6 bases). Trimming cost V 6 bases and J 0 bases, with 9 bases left between them. CDR1 is SNHLY and CDR2 is FYNNEI in the germline V gene. CDR3 length: 14 amino acids. CDR3 residues: CASRDSYSNQPQHF. The CDR3 region has the DNA TGTGCCAGCAGGGACAGTTATAGCAATCAGCCCCAGCATTTT.

The gene calls are TRBV13 and TRBJ2-3; 10 bases fit TRBD2. This CDR3 has 16 residues. Unmatched junction bases numbered 9, after V lost 4 bases and J lost 5 bases. CDR1 and CDR2 (germline): PRHDT, FYEKMQ (reference sequence). CDR3 sequence (DNA): TGTGCCAGCAGCTCCAATAGCGGGAGGAGGGGAGATACGCAGTATTTT. It specifies CASSSNSGRRGDTQYF.

This sequence joins TRBV30 and TRBJ2-6; 9 bases are a match to TRBD1. In germline, CDR1 is GTSNPN, CDR2 SVGIG (reference sequence). The length of the CDR3 is 14 residues. The ends lost 5 bases at V and 4 bases at J; junction bases unmatched: 3. The CDR3 reads CAWGQGSGANVLTF. In nucleotides, the CDR3 is TGTGCCTGGGGACAGGGGTCCGGGGCCAACGTCCTGACTTTC.

The rearrangement links TRBV10-2 to TRBJ2-2, with 7 bases aligning to TRBD1. The CDR3 runs to 13 residues. Germline trimming cut 10 bases from V and 1 base from J; bases unmatched to any gene: 3. Germline V gives CDR1 WSHSY, CDR2 SAAADI. CDR3 amino acids: CATRQGNTGELFF. The CDR3 DNA sequence: TGCGCCACCCGACAGGGGAACACCGGGGAGCTGTTTTTT.

This sequence joins TRBV5-6 and TRBJ1-2; a weak D match, TRBD1 (6 bases). Trimming removed 3 bases from V and 2 bases from J, with 14 bases in between. Germline V gene data show CDR1 as SGHDT and CDR2 as YYEEEE. The CDR3 totals 15 residues. The CDR3 reads CASSSRPGGNYGYTF. DNA of the CDR3: TGTGCCAGCAGCTCCCGCCCGGGGGGCAACTATGGCTACACCTTC.

The chain joins TRBV5-1 to TRBJ2-2; TRBD1 aligns across 10 bases. The length of the CDR3 is 16 residues. In germline, CDR1 is SGHRS, CDR2 YFSETQ. With V trimmed by 4 bases and J by 4 bases, 7 bases remained unmatched. The CDR3 nucleotides are TGCGCCAGCAGCGCAGTGACAGGGGGCGGCACCGGGGAGCTGTTTTTT. This translates into CASSAVTGGGTGELFF.

The chain combines TRBV6-5 with TRBJ2-7, with D perhaps TRBD2 (6 bases). The V and J ends lost 1 base and 3 bases respectively, with 10 bases between them. There are 14 residues in the CDR3. Germline V gene data show CDR1 as MNHEY and CDR2 as SVGAGI. CDR3 region: CASSYLRGGYEQYF. The CDR3 DNA reads TGTGCCAGCAGTTACTTAAGGGGAGGCTACGAGCAGTACTTC.